The TCR beta chain described here comes from a study of T-cell reconstitution after alpha-beta-depleted transplantation in children. Unique molecular identifiers were used in preparing the TCRbeta library. A single record per CDR3 protein comes from TCRdb applying MiXCR to the PCR reads. The data hold about 610,000 distinct CDR3 sequences, with over 9.5% observed a single time. The CDR3 length is 16 residues. The germline V gene has CDR1 KGHSH and CDR2 LQKENI. The trim removed 3 bases at V and 4 bases at J, leaving 4 bases unmatched. The specimen was PBMCs from the stem cell graft donor, collected from the stem cell graft. The J gene is TRBJ1-6, the V gene TRBV18; TRBD1 matches 9 bases. The source is a human donor who donated a stem cell graft to a child with acute myeloid leukemia. Here the CDR3 DNA reads TGTGCCAGCTCACCGCCCGGGACAGGGTATAATTCACCCCTCCACTTT. This codes for CASSPPGTGYNSPLHF.